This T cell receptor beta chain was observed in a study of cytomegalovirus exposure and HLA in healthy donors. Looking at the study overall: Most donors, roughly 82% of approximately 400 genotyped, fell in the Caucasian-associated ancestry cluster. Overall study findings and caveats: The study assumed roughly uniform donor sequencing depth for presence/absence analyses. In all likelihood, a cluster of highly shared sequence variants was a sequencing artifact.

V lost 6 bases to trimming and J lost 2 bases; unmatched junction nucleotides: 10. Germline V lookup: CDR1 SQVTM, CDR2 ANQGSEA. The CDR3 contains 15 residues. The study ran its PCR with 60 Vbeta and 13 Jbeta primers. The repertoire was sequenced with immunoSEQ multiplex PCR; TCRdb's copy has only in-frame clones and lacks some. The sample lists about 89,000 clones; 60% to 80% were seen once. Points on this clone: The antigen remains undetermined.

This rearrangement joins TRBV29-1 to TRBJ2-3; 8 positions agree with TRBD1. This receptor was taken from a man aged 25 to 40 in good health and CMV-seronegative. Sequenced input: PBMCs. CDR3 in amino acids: CSVCGGTGPTDTQYF. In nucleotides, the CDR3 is TGCAGCGTCTGTGGGGGGACAGGTCCCACAGATACGCAGTATTTT.